This entry describes one T cell receptor beta chain. Its matching antigen is unknown. With 60 Vbeta and 13 Jbeta primers, the PCR was carried out. TCRdb's copy holds only in-frame clones and misses some; the assay was immunoSEQ multiplex PCR. The sample lists some 160,000 clones, around a tenth seen once, with about 1.7% in the top ten. This record belongs to a study of cytomegalovirus exposure and HLA in healthy donors. General observations from the study: It is likely that the observed cluster of highly shared sequence variants was a sequencing artifact.

Germline V gene lookup returns CDR1 SGHRS and CDR2 YFSETQ. The CDR3 has 15 residues. The V end was cut by 4 bases, the J end by 4 bases, with 17 bases between. This chain joins TRBV5-1 and TRBJ1-1, with a tentative D call TRBD1 (5 bases). Sequenced: PBMCs. The TCR sequence derives from a male donor in good health and CMV-seronegative. The DNA of the CDR3 is TGCGCCAGCAGCCCCCCGGGGGGAGGAAGCACTGAAGCTTTCTTT. Translated, it gives CASSPPGGGSTEAFF.